The present entry profiles one TCR beta chain with its context. Antigen specificity is unknown. The same CDR3 is also encoded by other DNA sequences in this sample. Generated by immunoSEQ multiplex PCR, the TCRdb table keeps only in-frame clones and is missing some. The data show around 79,000 clones, with around 76% seen just once and approximately 2% held by the top ten. The data stem from a study of vaccination effects on CD4 cells after COVID-19. Notes on the study in general: The study dataset contains few convalescent patients and includes no early post-infection timepoints.

ViraFEST expansion of antigen-specific CD4+ T cells with viral peptide pools preceded sequencing. At the end of around 11 days of culture, CD4+ T cells were isolated. Nobody among the vaccine recipients had prior SARS-CoV-2 infection (nucleocapsid antibodies were negative). At days 3 and 7, half of the medium was exchanged for IL-2 medium. Here the sequenced sample was CD4+ T cells from PBMCs cultured with HCoV-229E spike peptides, taken before COVID-19 vaccination. The TCR was taken from a human donor who received a COVID-19 vaccine.

The CDR3 is CASSIDRREAEKLFF. As DNA, the CDR3 is TGTGCCAGTAGTATAGATCGGAGGGAGGCGGAAAAACTGTTTTTT. This chain joins TRBV19 and TRBJ1-4; D call uncertain. Germline V gene data show CDR1 as LNHDA and CDR2 as SQIVND (reference sequence). Trimming took 0 bases from V and 8 from J, leaving 13 bases between them. The CDR3 is made up of 15 amino acids. Combining the CDR3 with reference TRBV19 and TRBJ1-4 gives the whole variable domain DGGITQSPKYLFRKEGQNVTLSCEQNLNHDAMYWYRQDPGQGLRLIYYSQIVNDFQKGDIAEGYSVSREKKESFPLTVTSAQKNPTAFYLCASSIDRREAEKLFFGSGTQLSVL.